The 21 T cell receptor beta chains below were found in one sample sequenced in a study of HIV-infected patients and healthy controls. MiXCR, run by TCRdb on the 5' RACE reads, gives a single entry per CDR3 protein. The data contain around 64,000 distinct CDR3 sequences, around 16% of them singletons. Sequencing was carried out using CD4+ T cells from blood. Source of these receptors: a human donor in good health.

CDR3 residues: CASSTAAGASTEAFF. The CDR3 DNA follows: TGTGCCAGTAGTACTGCGGCAGGGGCGTCGACTGAAGCTTTCTTT. The chain combines TRBV19 with TRBJ1-1, with TRBD1 as a possible D gene (6 bases). The CDR3 has 15 amino acids. Trimming removed 4 bases from V and 5 bases from J, with 17 bases in between. Germline CDR1 is LNHDA and CDR2 is SQIVND (reference sequence).

At least ten counts were recorded for this clonotype. The CDR3 region is CASSFGSPTSEQYF. Here the CDR3 DNA reads TGTGCCAGCAGTTTTGGATCACCCACCTCGGAGCAGTACTTC. This rearrangement joins TRBV12-3 or TRBV12-4 to TRBJ2-7; the D is unclear. Trimming stripped 3 bases from V and 7 bases from J, with 16 bases between. The CDR3 consists of 14 residues.

The V call is TRBV4-3, the J call TRBJ2-3; D not certain. V gave up 2 bases and J gave up 3 bases, with 6 bases separating them. Germline V gene lookup returns CDR1 LGHNA and CDR2 YSLEER. CDR3 length: 13 amino acids. DNA for the CDR3: TGCGCCAGCAGCCAATCCATAACAGATACGCAGTATTTT. Its translation is CASSQSITDTQYF.

This clonotype showed up many times. This chain connects TRBV21-1 to TRBJ2-4. TRBV21-1 is an annotated pseudogene. This CDR3 comprises 13 residues. CDR3 DNA: TGTGCCAGCAACGCCCTAGCCAAAAACATTCAGTACTTC. Translation gives CASNALAKNIQYF.

This clonotype was counted between two and nine times. The gene calls are TRBV20-1 and TRBJ2-3, with 14 bases identical to TRBD2. The CDR3 loop spans 17 amino acids. V lost 3 bases and J lost 4; bases outside the gene matches: 9. The V gene's germline CDR1 is DFQATT and CDR2 SNEGSKA (reference sequence). CDR3 in amino acids: CSASPGLAGEMSDTQYF. The CDR3 bases are TGCAGTGCTAGTCCGGGACTAGCGGGAGAAATGTCAGATACGCAGTATTTT.

The chain links TRBV29-1 to TRBJ2-7; unclear D gene. The CDR3 spans 12 residues. Germline CDR1 is SQVTM and CDR2 is ANQGSEA. V lost 6 bases and J lost 1, with 10 bases in between. The CDR3 region is CSVRSGSYEQYF. The CDR3 nucleotides are TGCAGCGTACGGTCAGGTTCCTACGAGCAGTACTTC.

This chain joins TRBV14 and TRBJ2-6; no clear D gene. V was shortened by 4 bases and J by 4 bases, with 14 bases between the two germline ends. This CDR3 has 16 residues. Germline-derived CDR1 and CDR2 are SGHDN and FVKESK. The CDR3 DNA sequence: TGTGCCAGCAGCCGACAAGGGTTTACCGGGGCCAACGTCCTGACTTTC. It translates to CASSRQGFTGANVLTF.

This chain links TRBV20-1 with TRBJ2-1; the D is unclear. Germline V gene data show CDR1 as DFQATT and CDR2 as SNEGSKA (reference sequence). V was clipped by 4 bases and J by 7 bases, with 11 bases between them. The CDR3 covers 12 residues. CDR3: CSATRRQNEQFF. The CDR3 DNA is TGCAGTGCTACCCGACGCCAGAATGAGCAGTTCTTC.

This clonotype showed up many times. The chain is built from TRBV29-1 and TRBJ2-5; D possibly corresponds to TRBD2 (5 bases). Germline CDR1 and CDR2: SQVTM and ANQGSEA. V lost 6 bases and J 2 bases, leaving 16 bases between the germline ends. The CDR3 has 14 residues. CDR3 nucleotides: TGCAGCGTCCACCCGGACTTCCTACAAGAGACCCAGTACTTC. Its translation is CSVHPDFLQETQYF.

This clonotype was observed many times. This rearrangement joins TRBV29-1 to TRBJ2-3; unclear D gene. The length of the CDR3 is 16 residues. Trimming removed 4 bases from V and 6 bases from J, with 23 bases in between. In germline, CDR1 is SQVTM, CDR2 ANQGSEA. CDR3 nucleotides: TGCAGCGTTGGAGGCAGGCCGAGGAGCGAACGCGATACGCAGTATTTT. It specifies CSVGGRPRSERDTQYF.

This clonotype has just a few counts. The CDR3 sequence is CASSLGGGLEAFF. CDR3 nucleotides: TGTGCCAGCAGTTTAGGGGGCGGACTCGAGGCTTTCTTT. The gene calls are TRBV12-3 or TRBV12-4 and TRBJ1-1, with TRBD1 as a possible D gene (5 bases). The CDR3 is 13 residues long. The ends were cut back, 1 base at V and 11 bases at J, with 14 bases in the middle.

The V call is TRBV7-9, the J call TRBJ2-1; D uncertain. Deletions cut 4 bases from V and 7 bases from J, with 8 bases between. The CDR3 has 12 residues. Germline V gene lookup returns CDR1 SEHNR and CDR2 FQNEAQ (reference sequence). CDR3 DNA: TGTGCCAGCAGCTCCCTATGGAATGAGCAGTTCTTC. Encoded protein: CASSSLWNEQFF.

This clonotype was seen at least ten times. The chain joins TRBV5-1 to TRBJ2-3; possibly TRBD2 for D (6 bases). Trimming removed 7 bases at V and 0 bases at J, with 15 bases between. Germline lookup yields CDR1 SGHRS and CDR2 YFSETQ. The CDR3 extends over 15 amino acids. The CDR3 DNA reads as TGCGCCAGCGGCAGTAGCGGTTCTAGCACAGATACGCAGTATTTT. This translates into CASGSSGSSTDTQYF.

This clonotype was counted at least ten times. V gene TRBV3-1 combines with J gene TRBJ2-4; D ambiguous. CDR1 is LGHDT, CDR2 YNNKEL, per germline (reference sequence). This CDR3 spans 16 amino acids. V lost 0 bases and J lost 0, with 9 bases in between. CDR3 sequence: CASSQDRALAKNIQYF. As DNA, the CDR3 is TGTGCCAGCAGCCAAGATCGAGCCTTAGCCAAAAACATTCAGTACTTC.

V usage is TRBV6-2 or TRBV6-3 and J usage is TRBJ2-1, with 12 bases fitting TRBD2. Germline CDR1 reads MNHEY; CDR2 reads SVGEGT. V was clipped by 6 bases and J by 10 bases; unmatched bases: 10. The CDR3 sequence is 15 residues long. The CDR3, as DNA: TGTGCCAGCAGCCTCCAACTAGCGGGGGGCGGGGAGCAGTTCTTC. Amino acid sequence: CASSLQLAGGGEQFF.

This clonotype was recorded many times. Mismatch with germline at one junction end may stem from a read error. The chain combines TRBV2 with TRBJ2-4, with TRBD2 identical over 7 bases. CDR1 and CDR2 (germline): SNHLY, FYNNEI. This CDR3 region has 11 residues. The CDR3 nucleotides read TGTGCCAGCAGGGAAGGGAGGGTTCAGTACTTC. Translated, it gives CASREGRVQYF.

This clonotype has only a few counts. The V and J genes are TRBV28 and TRBJ2-7, with TRBD2 matching 14 bases. Germline CDR1 and CDR2: MDHEN and SYDVKM. The trim removed 8 bases at V and 1 base at J, leaving 1 base unmatched. This CDR3 is 14 amino acids long. DNA for the CDR3: TGTGCCAGCCGACTAGCGGGGGGGTCCTACGAGCAGTACTTC. This codes for CASRLAGGSYEQYF.

The J gene is TRBJ2-1, the V gene TRBV7-3, with D tentatively TRBD1 (7 bases). This CDR3 contains 17 residues. CDR1 SGHTA and CDR2 FQGTGA come from the germline V gene. Between the trimmed V and J ends, which lost 5 bases and 4 bases, there was a span of 21 bases. The CDR3 coding sequence is TGTGCCAGCAGCAGGACAGAGGGGGCAGGGGGGTACAATGAGCAGTTCTTC. It translates to CASSRTEGAGGYNEQFF.

The chain combines TRBV20-1 with TRBJ2-1, with 10 bases aligning to TRBD1. Germline-derived CDR1 and CDR2 are DFQATT and SNEGSKA (reference sequence). The CDR3 is made up of 15 amino acids. V gave up 0 bases and J gave up 6 bases; unmatched junction bases: 5. In DNA, the CDR3 is TGCAGTGCTAGAGATGCGGGACAGGGGATCAATGAGCAGTTCTTC. Translating gives CSARDAGQGINEQFF.

V is TRBV7-8 and J is TRBJ1-1; no clear D. Trimming took off 0 bases at V and 0 bases at J, with 8 bases between the two ends. The CDR3 sequence is 15 residues long. CDR1 is SGHVS, CDR2 FQNEAQ, per germline. CDR3 loop: CASSLAALMNTEAFF. CDR3 DNA sequence: TGTGCCAGCAGCTTAGCCGCACTCATGAACACTGAAGCTTTCTTT.

This clonotype occurred a few times. The chain uses TRBV7-2 and TRBJ2-7, with 7 bases that match TRBD1. The J segment lost 2 bases and the V segment lost 6 bases, leaving 10 bases of the junction unmatched. Germline assignment: CDR1 SGHTA and CDR2 FQGNSA. This CDR3 spans 15 amino acids. DNA for the CDR3: TGTGCCAGCAGTTTGAGACAGGGAAACCCCTACGAGCAGTACTTC. Encoded protein: CASSLRQGNPYEQYF.